These T cell receptor beta chains were read from a single sample in a study of blood T cell repertoires in COVID-19. The repertoire was sequenced with immunoSEQ multiplex PCR; TCRdb's copy has only in-frame clones and lacks some. The sample lists hundreds of thousands of clones, approximately 86% occurring once. Sample: peripheral blood. These receptors originate from a woman in her twenties or thirties who had recovered from COVID-19. Both conserved end residues are part of each CDR3. The D gene is left open where the match is weak. The size of a clone is reported for some rows only, either as once, few or many, or as a class for expanded clones.

>NA|TRBJ1-5|15|TRBV7-6|NA
CASSPNGGVNQPQHF
TGTGCCAGCAGCCCAAACGGCGGAGTAAATCAGCCCCAGCATTTT
>NA|TRBJ1-5|16|TRBV7-2|TRBD1
CASSDRDRGVGQPQHF
TGTGCCAGCAGCGACCGGGACAGGGGGGTTGGACAGCCCCAGCATTTT
>NA|TRBJ1-2|12|TRBV7-9|NA
CASSPESRGYTF
TGTGCCAGCAGCCCGGAGTCGAGGGGCTACACCTTC
>NA|TRBJ2-7|15|TRBV4-3|TRBD2
CASSQGLADSYEQYF
TGCGCCAGCAGCCAAGGACTAGCGGACTCCTACGAGCAGTACTTC
>NA|TRBJ1-4|14|TRBV6-2/TRBV6-3|NA
CASSYGRLNEKLFF
TGTGCCAGCAGTTACGGGAGACTAAATGAAAAACTGTTTTTT
>NA|TRBJ1-5|16|TRBV6-4|NA
CASSDSKSAGDQPQHF
TGTGCCAGCAGTGACTCGAAATCGGCAGGGGATCAGCCCCAGCATTTT
>NA|TRBJ2-3|14|TRBV18|TRBD1
CASSRRQGPDTQYF
TGTGCCAGCTCGCGACGACAGGGCCCAGATACGCAGTATTTT
>NA|TRBJ2-7|17|TRBV2|TRBD1
CARAARSGTGVGDEQYF
TGTGCCAGGGCCGCTCGTTCCGGGACAGGGGTGGGGGACGAGCAGTACTTC
>NA|TRBJ2-1|14|TRBV5-1|TRBD1
CASRLGTGDLEGFF
TGCGCCAGCCGTTTAGGGACAGGGGATCTAGAGGGGTTCTTC
>NA|TRBJ1-5|13|TRBV30|NA
CAWSPQLSQPQHF
TGTGCCTGGAGTCCACAGTTAAGTCAGCCCCAGCATTTT
>NA|TRBJ1-5|15|TRBV7-2|NA
CASSTELQGNQPQHF
TGTGCCAGCAGCACCGAGCTTCAGGGCAATCAGCCCCAGCATTTT
>once|TRBJ2-1|15|TRBV7-9|TRBD2
CASSTSGSRGNEQFF
TGTGCCAGCAGCACCAGCGGGAGCCGGGGCAATGAGCAGTTCTTC
>NA|TRBJ2-5|13|TRBV12-3/TRBV12-4|NA
CASSSRITETQYF
TGTGCCAGCAGTTCTAGGATTACGGAGACCCAGTACTTC